The subject of this entry is one TCR beta chain. Its antigen is currently unknown. This sample is drawn from a study of T cells in localized non-small cell lung cancer. Study-wide points: Elevated blood T cell density was associated with longer overall survival. Analysis by sequencing included only one tumor region, so heterogeneity remains possible. Appearance in adjacent lung was seen for a median around 58 of the top 100 tumor clones. The study found T cell clonality highest in uninvolved adjacent lung, above tumor.

Only in-frame clones appear in the TCRdb table, and some are missing; sequencing was by immunoSEQ multiplex PCR. The table includes tens of thousands of clones, approximately 82% detected once. CDR1 and CDR2 from the germline V gene are LNHDA and SQIVND (reference sequence). The CDR3 loop spans 16 amino acids. V was pared by 0 bases and J by 5 bases, with 11 bases between. The receptor was isolated from a female donor of 60 years or more with stage II squamous cell lung carcinoma. The chain joins TRBV19 to TRBJ1-6; D is ambiguous. The input for sequencing was peripheral blood, taken before any cancer treatment. The CDR3 is CASSIEWSGHNSPLHF. DNA of the CDR3: TGTGCCAGTAGTATAGAATGGTCTGGCCATAATTCACCCCTCCACTTT.